A selection of T cell receptor beta chains follows, all from one sample in a study of CD8 T cell repertoires and HIV-1 epitope variants. The method was immunoSEQ multiplex PCR; TCRdb's version includes in-frame clones alone and lacks a portion of them. The data hold more than 85,000 clones, with more than 65% observed a single time. Sequenced sample: uncultured baseline CD8+ T cells from peripheral blood mononuclear cells (PBMCs). Every receptor here comes from a male donor with HIV. Each CDR3 is given with its conserved first and last residue. The D gene is left open where the match is weak. Expanded clones get a size class; other rows say once, few or many, or leave the size out.

clone size,D gene,V gene,J gene,CDR3 length,CDR3 DNA,CDR3 protein
NA,NA,TRBV28,TRBJ1-2,14,TGTGCCAGCAGTTTATGGGGGAAAAACTATGGCTACACCTTC,CASSLWGKNYGYTF
NA,NA,TRBV5-6,TRBJ2-7,14,TGTGCCAGCAGCTTGTTCCGCAGGGATGGCGAGCAGTACTTC,CASSLFRRDGEQYF
NA,NA,TRBV7-8,TRBJ1-5,16,TGTGCCAGCAGTTCTTATCGGTTGGGAGGCAATCAGCCCCAGCATTTT,CASSSYRLGGNQPQHF
NA,NA,TRBV2,TRBJ1-2,13,TGTGCCAGCAGTGAGAGTTTCGTCTATGGCTACACCTTC,CASSESFVYGYTF
NA,NA,TRBV30,TRBJ2-1,13,TGTGCCTGGAGTACCCAAAAGTGGCTTGAGCAGTTCTTC,CAWSTQKWLEQFF
once,NA,TRBV4-1,TRBJ2-1,14,TGCGCCAGCAGCCAAAGGTGGGCTCTGGATGAGCAGTTCTTC,CASSQRWALDEQFF
NA,TRBD2,TRBV7-2,TRBJ2-1,15,TGTGCCAGCACCCCGGCGGGGGGGCTAGCAGCTGAGCAGTTCTTC,CASTPAGGLAAEQFF
NA,TRBD1,TRBV5-1,TRBJ1-2,14,TGCGCCAGCAGACAGACAGGGGGCAACTATGGCTACACCTTC,CASRQTGGNYGYTF
NA,NA,TRBV7-9,TRBJ1-4,15,TGTGCCAGCAGCGCTCCCCTAGGGGCTAATGAAAAACTGTTTTTT,CASSAPLGANEKLFF
NA,NA,TRBV14,TRBJ2-3,15,TGTGCCAGCAGCATCCGGGGTTTGGTCACAGATACGCAGTATTTT,CASSIRGLVTDTQYF
NA,NA,TRBV6-5,TRBJ2-2,14,TGTGCCAGCAGTTACGGGGGGAACACCGGGGAGCTGTTTTTT,CASSYGGNTGELFF
NA,NA,TRBV5-6,TRBJ1-5,14,TGTGCCAGCAGCGTTGGGGGCCGGGTAGCGCCCCAGCATTTT,CASSVGGRVAPQHF
few,NA,TRBV6-6,TRBJ1-4,15,TGTGCCAGCAGTCCCGTCTCAGGGGTCGATGAAAAACTGTTTTTT,CASSPVSGVDEKLFF
NA,NA,TRBV28,TRBJ2-3,13,TGTGCCAGCTCGCGGGCTAGCACAGATACGCAGTATTTT,CASSRASTDTQYF
NA,NA,TRBV7-9,TRBJ2-1,14,TGTGCCAGCTTAAGGGACCCCCCGCTCATTGAGCAGTTCTTC,CASLRDPPLIEQFF
NA,TRBD1,TRBV19,TRBJ1-2,16,TGTGCCAGTAGTGCAGGGAGAGGGACAGTTCTCTATGGCTACACCTTC,CASSAGRGTVLYGYTF
NA,NA,TRBV7-9,TRBJ2-6,17,TGTGCCAGCAGCTTAGGGCAGGGAAACTCTGGGGCCAACGTCCTGACTTTC,CASSLGQGNSGANVLTF
NA,TRBD1,TRBV4-3,TRBJ2-5,16,TGCGCCAGCAGCCTCGCCGGGACAGGGGGTCAAGAGACCCAGTACTTC,CASSLAGTGGQETQYF
once,TRBD1,TRBV7-2,TRBJ2-5,16,TGTGCCAGCAGCTTAGACGCGACAGGGGGCCTAGAGACCCAGTACTTC,CASSLDATGGLETQYF
NA,NA,TRBV6-5,TRBJ2-7,12,TGTGCCAGCAGTAGAGGGGGTAGCGAGCAGTACTTC,CASSRGGSEQYF
NA,NA,TRBV5-4,TRBJ2-1,15,TGTGCCAGCAGTGCTGATGGGGGCGCGATTGGTGAGCAGTTCTTC,CASSADGGAIGEQFF
NA,TRBD1,TRBV7-9,TRBJ1-6,17,TGTGCCAGCAGCTTAGCTCGGACAGGGGACGGCAATTCACCCCTCCACTTT,CASSLARTGDGNSPLHF
NA,NA,TRBV4-1,TRBJ2-7,15,TGCGCCAGCAGCCAAGAAGGGGGGAGATACTACGAGCAGTACTTC,CASSQEGGRYYEQYF
NA,NA,TRBV19,TRBJ2-7,14,TGTGCCAGTTCGGTGGGGACAATCTCCTACGGGCAGTACTTC,CASSVGTISYGQYF
NA,NA,TRBV4-3,TRBJ2-3,15,TGCGCCAGCAGCCTGCAGCTAACTAGCACAGATACGCAGTATTTT,CASSLQLTSTDTQYF
NA,TRBD1,TRBV18,TRBJ1-4,15,TGTGCCAGCTCACTCAGACAGGGGACTAATGAAAAACTGTTTTTT,CASSLRQGTNEKLFF
NA,NA,TRBV10-2,TRBJ1-2,12,TGCGCCAGCAGTGAGTCGACTGGGGTTTCAGCCTTC,CASSESTGVSAF